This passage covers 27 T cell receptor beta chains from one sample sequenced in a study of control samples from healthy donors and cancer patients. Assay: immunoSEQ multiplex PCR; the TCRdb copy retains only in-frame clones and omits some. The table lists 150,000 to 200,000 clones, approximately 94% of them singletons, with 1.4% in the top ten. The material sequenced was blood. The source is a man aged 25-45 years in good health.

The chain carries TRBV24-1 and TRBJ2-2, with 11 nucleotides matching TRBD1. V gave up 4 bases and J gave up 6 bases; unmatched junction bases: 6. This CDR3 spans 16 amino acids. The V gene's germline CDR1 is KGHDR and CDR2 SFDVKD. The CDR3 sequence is CATSETGTGGSGELFF. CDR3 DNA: TGTGCCACCAGTGAAACCGGGACAGGGGGTTCCGGGGAGCTGTTTTTT.

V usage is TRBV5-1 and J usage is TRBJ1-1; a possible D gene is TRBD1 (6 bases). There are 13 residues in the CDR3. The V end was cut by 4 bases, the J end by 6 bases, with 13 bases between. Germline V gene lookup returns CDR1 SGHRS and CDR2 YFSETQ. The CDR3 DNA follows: TGCGCCAGCAGCCTAGGGGGGGGCGCTGAAGCTTTCTTT. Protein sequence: CASSLGGGAEAFF.

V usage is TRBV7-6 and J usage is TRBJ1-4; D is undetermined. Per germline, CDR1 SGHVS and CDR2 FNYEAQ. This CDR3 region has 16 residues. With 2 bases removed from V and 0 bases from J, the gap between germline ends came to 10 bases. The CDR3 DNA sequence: TGTGCCAGCAGCTTAATGTCGCTCACAACTAATGAAAAACTGTTTTTT. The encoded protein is CASSLMSLTTNEKLFF. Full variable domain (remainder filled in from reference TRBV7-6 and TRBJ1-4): GAGVSQSPRYKVTKRGQDVALRCDPISGHVSLYWYRQALGQGPEFLTYFNYEAQQDKSGLPNDRFSAERPEGSISTLTIQRTEQRDSAMYRCASSLMSLTTNEKLFFGSGTQLSVL.

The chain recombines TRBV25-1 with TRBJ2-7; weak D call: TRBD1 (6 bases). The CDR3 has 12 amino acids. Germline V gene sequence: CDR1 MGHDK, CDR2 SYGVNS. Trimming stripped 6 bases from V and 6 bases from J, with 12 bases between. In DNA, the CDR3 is TGTGCCAGCAGAGGAACAGGGACCGAGCAGTACTTC. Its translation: CASRGTGTEQYF.

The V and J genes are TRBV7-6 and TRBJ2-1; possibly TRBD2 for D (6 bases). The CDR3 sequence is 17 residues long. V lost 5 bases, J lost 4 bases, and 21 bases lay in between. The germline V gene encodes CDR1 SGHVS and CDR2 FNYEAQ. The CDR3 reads CASSPHVGGLTYNEQFF. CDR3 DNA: TGTGCCAGCAGCCCCCACGTGGGAGGACTAACATACAATGAGCAGTTCTTC.

The CDR3 DNA reads TGTGCCAGCAGAGACAGGGGGAATGAAAAACTGTTTTTT. Amino acids: CASRDRGNEKLFF. V gene TRBV27 combines with J gene TRBJ1-4; 9 bases are shared with TRBD1. V lost 6 bases and J lost 5; bases outside the gene matches: 1. Germline V gives CDR1 MNHEY, CDR2 SMNVEV (reference sequence). The CDR3 consists of 13 residues.

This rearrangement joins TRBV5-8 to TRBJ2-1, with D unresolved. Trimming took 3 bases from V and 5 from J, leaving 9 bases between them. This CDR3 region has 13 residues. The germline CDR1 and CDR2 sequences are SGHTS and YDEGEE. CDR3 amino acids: CASSSPGDNEQFF. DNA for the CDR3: TGTGCCAGCAGCTCCCCCGGAGACAATGAGCAGTTCTTC.

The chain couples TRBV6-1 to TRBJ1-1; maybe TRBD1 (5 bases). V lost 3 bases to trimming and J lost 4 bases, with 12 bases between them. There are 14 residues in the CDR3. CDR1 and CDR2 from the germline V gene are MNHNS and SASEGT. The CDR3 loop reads CASSEGEVVTEAFF. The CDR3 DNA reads TGTGCCAGCAGTGAGGGGGAGGTGGTCACTGAAGCTTTCTTT.

Here the CDR3 reads CASSSQGTGGSGANVLTF. For the CDR3, the DNA is TGTGCCAGCAGTTCCCAAGGGACAGGGGGGAGTGGGGCCAACGTCCTGACTTTC. The gene calls are TRBV27 and TRBJ2-6; the match to TRBD1 covers 11 bases. This CDR3 is built from 18 residues. Germline CDR1 MNHEY, CDR2 SMNVEV (reference sequence). V lost 4 bases, J lost 3 bases, and 8 bases stayed unmatched. Supplemented by reference TRBV27 and TRBJ2-6, the full variable domain reads EAQVTQNPRYLITVTGKKLTVTCSQNMNHEYMSWYRQDPGLGLRQIYYSMNVEVTDKGDVPEGYKVSRKEKRNFPLILESPSPNQTSLYFCASSSQGTGGSGANVLTFGAGSRLTVL.

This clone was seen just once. Written as DNA, the CDR3 is TGTGCCACCAGTAAGCAGGGGGCGCGGGGCACAGATACGCAGTATTTT. It codes for CATSKQGARGTDTQYF. This chain links TRBV15 with TRBJ2-3; 8 positions agree with TRBD1. The length of the CDR3 is 16 residues. The germline V gene has CDR1 LNHNV and CDR2 YYDKDF (reference sequence). V lost 6 bases and J lost 1; bases outside the gene matches: 9.

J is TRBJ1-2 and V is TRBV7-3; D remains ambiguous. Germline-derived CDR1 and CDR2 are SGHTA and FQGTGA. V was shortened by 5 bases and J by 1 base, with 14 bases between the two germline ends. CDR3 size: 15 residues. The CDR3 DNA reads TGTGCCAGCAGCCCAGCGGCTGGTTTTAACTATGGCTACACCTTC. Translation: CASSPAAGFNYGYTF. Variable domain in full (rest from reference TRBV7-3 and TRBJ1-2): GAGVSQTPSNKVTEKGKYVELRCDPISGHTALYWYRQSLGQGPEFLIYFQGTGAADDSGLPNDRFFAVRPEGSVSTLKIQRTERGDSAVYLCASSPAAGFNYGYTFGSGTRLTVV.

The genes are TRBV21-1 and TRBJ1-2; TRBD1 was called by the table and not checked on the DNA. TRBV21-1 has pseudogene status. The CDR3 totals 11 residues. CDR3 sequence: CASNTGYGYTF. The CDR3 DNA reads TGTGCCAGCAATACAGGGTATGGCTACACCTTC.

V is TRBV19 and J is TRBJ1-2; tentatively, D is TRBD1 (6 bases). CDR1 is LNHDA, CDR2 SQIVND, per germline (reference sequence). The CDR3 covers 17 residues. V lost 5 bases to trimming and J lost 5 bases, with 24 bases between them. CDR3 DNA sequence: TGTGCCAGTAGTCCACAGGACCGTTCGGGGGCGCGTTATGGCTACACCTTC. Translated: CASSPQDRSGARYGYTF.

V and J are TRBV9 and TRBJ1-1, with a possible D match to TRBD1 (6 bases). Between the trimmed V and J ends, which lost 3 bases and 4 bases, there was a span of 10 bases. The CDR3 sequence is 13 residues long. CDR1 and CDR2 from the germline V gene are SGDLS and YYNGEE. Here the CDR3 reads CASSAQGSTEAFF. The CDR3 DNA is TGTGCCAGCAGCGCACAGGGCAGCACTGAAGCTTTCTTT.

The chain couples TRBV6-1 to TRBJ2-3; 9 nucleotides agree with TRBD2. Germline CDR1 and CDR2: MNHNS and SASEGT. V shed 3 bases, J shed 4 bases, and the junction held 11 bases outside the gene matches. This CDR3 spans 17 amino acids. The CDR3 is CASSERTGGRGADTQYF. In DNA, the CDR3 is TGTGCCAGCAGTGAGAGGACCGGCGGGAGGGGCGCAGATACGCAGTATTTT.

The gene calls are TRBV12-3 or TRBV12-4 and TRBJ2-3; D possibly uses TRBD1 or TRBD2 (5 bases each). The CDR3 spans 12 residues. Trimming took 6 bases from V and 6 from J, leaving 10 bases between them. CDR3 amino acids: CASRGTSDTQYF. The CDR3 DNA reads TGTGCCAGCAGAGGGACCTCGGATACGCAGTATTTT.

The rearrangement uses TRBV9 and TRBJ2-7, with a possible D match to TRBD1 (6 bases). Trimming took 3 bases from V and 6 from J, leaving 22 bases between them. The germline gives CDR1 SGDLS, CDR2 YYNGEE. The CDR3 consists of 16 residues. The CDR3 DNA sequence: TGTGCCAGCAGCGCCACCTACAGGGCAGAATACGGCGAGCAGTACTTC. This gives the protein CASSATYRAEYGEQYF.

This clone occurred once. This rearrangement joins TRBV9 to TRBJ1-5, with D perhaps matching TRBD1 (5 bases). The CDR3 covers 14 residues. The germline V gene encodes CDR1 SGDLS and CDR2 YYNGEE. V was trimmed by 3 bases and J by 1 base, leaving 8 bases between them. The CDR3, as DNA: TGTGCCAGCAGCGAGGGGTTAAGCAATCAGCCCCAGCATTTT. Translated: CASSEGLSNQPQHF.

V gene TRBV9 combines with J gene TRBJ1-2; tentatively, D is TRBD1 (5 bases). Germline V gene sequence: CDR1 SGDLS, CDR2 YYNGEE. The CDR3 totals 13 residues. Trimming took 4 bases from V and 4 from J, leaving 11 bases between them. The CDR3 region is CASSPEDSYGYTF. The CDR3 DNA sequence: TGTGCCAGCAGCCCAGAAGACAGCTATGGCTACACCTTC.

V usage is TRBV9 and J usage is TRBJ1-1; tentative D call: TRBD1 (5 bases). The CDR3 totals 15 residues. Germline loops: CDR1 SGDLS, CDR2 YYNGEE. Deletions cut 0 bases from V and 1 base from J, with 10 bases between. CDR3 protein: CASSVGSGANTEAFF. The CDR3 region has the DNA TGTGCCAGCAGCGTAGGGTCCGGGGCGAACACTGAAGCTTTCTTT.

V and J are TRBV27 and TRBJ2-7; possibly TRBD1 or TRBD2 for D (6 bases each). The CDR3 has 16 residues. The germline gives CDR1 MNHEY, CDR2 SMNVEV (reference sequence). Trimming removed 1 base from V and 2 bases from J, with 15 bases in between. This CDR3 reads CASSLYSGGDTYEQYF. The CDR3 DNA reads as TGTGCCAGCAGTTTATATTCGGGCGGGGACACCTACGAGCAGTACTTC.

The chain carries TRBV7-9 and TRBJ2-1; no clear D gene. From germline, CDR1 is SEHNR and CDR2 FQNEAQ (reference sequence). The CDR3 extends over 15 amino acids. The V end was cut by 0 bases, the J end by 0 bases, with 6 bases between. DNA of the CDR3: TGTGCCAGCAGCTTAGCTCGGAGCTCCTACAATGAGCAGTTCTTC. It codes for CASSLARSSYNEQFF.

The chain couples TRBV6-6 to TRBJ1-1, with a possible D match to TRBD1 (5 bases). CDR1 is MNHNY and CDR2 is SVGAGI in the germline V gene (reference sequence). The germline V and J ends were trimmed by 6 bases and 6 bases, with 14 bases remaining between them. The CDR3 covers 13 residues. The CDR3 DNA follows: TGTGCCAGCAGACCGGAAGGGACGGCTGAAGCTTTCTTT. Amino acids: CASRPEGTAEAFF.

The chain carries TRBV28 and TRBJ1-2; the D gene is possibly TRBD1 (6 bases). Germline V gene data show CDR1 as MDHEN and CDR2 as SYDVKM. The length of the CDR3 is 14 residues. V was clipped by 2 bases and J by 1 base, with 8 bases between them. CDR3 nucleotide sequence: TGTGCCAGCAGTTTAGTGGGACATAACTATGGCTACACCTTC. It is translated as CASSLVGHNYGYTF.

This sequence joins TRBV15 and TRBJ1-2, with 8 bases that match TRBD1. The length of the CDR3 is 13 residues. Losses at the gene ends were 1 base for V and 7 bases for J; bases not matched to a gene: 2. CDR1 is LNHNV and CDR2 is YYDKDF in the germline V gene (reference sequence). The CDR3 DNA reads TGTGCCACCAGCAGAGGGACAGGGCTTGGCTACACCTTC. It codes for CATSRGTGLGYTF.

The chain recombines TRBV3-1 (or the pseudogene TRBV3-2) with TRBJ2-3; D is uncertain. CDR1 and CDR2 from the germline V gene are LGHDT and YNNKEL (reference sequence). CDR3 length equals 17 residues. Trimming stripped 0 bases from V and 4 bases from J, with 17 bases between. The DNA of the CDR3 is TGTGCCAGCAGCCAAGAGACCCGGCTAGGCTACCCAGATACGCAGTATTTT. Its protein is CASSQETRLGYPDTQYF.

CDR3 in amino acids: CASREGTAVYGYTF. CDR3 sequence (DNA): TGTGCCAGCAGAGAGGGGACAGCAGTTTATGGCTACACCTTC. The chain links TRBV2 to TRBJ1-2; 7 bases map to TRBD1. Germline CDR1 SNHLY, CDR2 FYNNEI. With V trimmed by 6 bases and J by 5 bases, 9 bases remained unmatched. The CDR3 has 14 amino acids.